This T cell receptor (beta chain) was captured in a study of blood T cells in healthy people across ages. Germline CDR1 reads MNHEY; CDR2 reads SMNVEV (reference sequence). V shed 7 bases and J shed 6 bases, with 12 bases lying between them. This CDR3 spans 12 amino acids. Next came a second PCR, run for 7 to 11 cycles, which used a sample-barcoded 5' primer along with a J-beta primer mix. In TCRdb, the 5' RACE reads were re-called with MiXCR into one record per CDR3 protein. The sample lists 1,100,000 or so distinct CDR3 sequences; around 45% were seen once. The rearrangement links TRBV27 to TRBJ1-2, with D uncertain. The source material was blood. The TCR originated in a woman aged 60-70 years in good health. The CDR3 region has the DNA TGTGCCAGCAAGTCCAGGAGAGATGGCTACACCTTC. The encoded protein is CASKSRRDGYTF.